A single TCR beta chain is shown here with its context. Its specificity is unknown. The sample comes from a study of blood T cells in healthy people across ages. Study results and limitations: A roughly linear fall in TCR beta diversity per million T cells was seen with increasing age.

The V end was cut by 3 bases, the J end by 5 bases, with 9 bases between. The CDR3 totals 13 residues. Germline-derived CDR1 and CDR2 are MGHRA and YSYEKL. Combining a sample-barcoded 5' primer with a J-beta primer mix, a second PCR ran for roughly 6 to 11 cycles. From the 5' RACE reads, TCRdb called clonotypes with MiXCR, one entry per CDR3 protein. The sample carries some 1.5 million distinct CDR3 sequences, roughly two fifths recorded once. V gene TRBV4-1 combines with J gene TRBJ2-3; D not certain. This sequence originates from a woman younger than 35 in good health. The sample consisted of blood. The CDR3: CASSHPSGDTQYF. The CDR3 DNA sequence: TGCGCCAGCAGCCATCCTTCGGGAGATACGCAGTATTTT.